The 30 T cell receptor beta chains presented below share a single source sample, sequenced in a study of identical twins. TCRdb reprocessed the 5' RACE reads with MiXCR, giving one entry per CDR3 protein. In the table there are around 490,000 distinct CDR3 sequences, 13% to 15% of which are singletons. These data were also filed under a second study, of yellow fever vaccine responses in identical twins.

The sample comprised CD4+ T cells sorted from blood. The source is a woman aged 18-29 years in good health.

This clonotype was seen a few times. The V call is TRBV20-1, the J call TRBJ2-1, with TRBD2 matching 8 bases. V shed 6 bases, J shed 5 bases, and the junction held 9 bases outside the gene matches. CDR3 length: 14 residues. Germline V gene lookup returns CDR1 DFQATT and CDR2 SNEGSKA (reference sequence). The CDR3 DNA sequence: TGCAGTGCGGAGGGGGGTAGCGGGAACAATGAGCAGTTCTTC. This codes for CSAEGGSGNNEQFF.

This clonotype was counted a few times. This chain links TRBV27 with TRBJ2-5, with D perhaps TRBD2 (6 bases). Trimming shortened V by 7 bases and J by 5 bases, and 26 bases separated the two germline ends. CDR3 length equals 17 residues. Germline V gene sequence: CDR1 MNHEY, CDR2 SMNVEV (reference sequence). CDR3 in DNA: TGTGCCAGCACCCCTAGATGGGGGGAGTTCGATAGGGAGACCCAGTACTTC. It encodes CASTPRWGEFDRETQYF.

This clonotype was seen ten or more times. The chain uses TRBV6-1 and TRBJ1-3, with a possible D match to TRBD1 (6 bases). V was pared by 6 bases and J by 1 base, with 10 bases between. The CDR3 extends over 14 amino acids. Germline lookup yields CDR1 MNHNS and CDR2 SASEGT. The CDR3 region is CASSRGQSGNTIYF. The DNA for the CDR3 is TGTGCCAGCAGCCGCGGACAGTCTGGAAACACCATATATTTT.

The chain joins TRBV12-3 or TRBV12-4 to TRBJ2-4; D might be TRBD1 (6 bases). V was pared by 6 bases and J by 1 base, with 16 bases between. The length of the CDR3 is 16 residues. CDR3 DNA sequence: TGTGCCAGCAGGCCCGCCCCAACAGGGGCCAAAAACATTCAGTACTTC. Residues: CASRPAPTGAKNIQYF.

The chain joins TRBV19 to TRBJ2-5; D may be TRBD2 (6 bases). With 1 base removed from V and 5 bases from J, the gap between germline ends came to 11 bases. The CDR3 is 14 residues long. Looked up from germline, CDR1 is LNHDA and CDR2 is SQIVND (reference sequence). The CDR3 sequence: CASSIAGDSETQYF. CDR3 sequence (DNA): TGTGCCAGTAGTATAGCGGGAGATTCGGAGACCCAGTACTTC.

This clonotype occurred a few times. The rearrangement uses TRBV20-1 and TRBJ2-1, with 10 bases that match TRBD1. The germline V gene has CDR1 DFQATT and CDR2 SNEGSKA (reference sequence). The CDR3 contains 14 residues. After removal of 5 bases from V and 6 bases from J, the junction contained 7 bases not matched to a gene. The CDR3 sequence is CSARGDRGGNEQFF. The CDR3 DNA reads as TGCAGTGCTCGGGGGGACAGGGGAGGCAATGAGCAGTTCTTC.

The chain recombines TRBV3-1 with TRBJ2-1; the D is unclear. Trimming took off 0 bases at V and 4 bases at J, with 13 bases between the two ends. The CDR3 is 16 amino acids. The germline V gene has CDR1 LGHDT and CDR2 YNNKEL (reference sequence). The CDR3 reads CASSQETKATYNEQFF. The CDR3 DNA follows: TGTGCCAGCAGCCAAGAAACGAAGGCCACATACAATGAGCAGTTCTTC.

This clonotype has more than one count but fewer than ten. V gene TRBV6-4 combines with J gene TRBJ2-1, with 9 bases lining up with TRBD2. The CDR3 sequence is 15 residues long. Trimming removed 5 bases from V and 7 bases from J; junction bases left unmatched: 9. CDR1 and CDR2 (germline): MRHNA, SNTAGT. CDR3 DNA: TGTGCCAGCAGTCTGTCAGCGGGAGGTGGGAATGAGCAGTTCTTC. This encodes CASSLSAGGGNEQFF.

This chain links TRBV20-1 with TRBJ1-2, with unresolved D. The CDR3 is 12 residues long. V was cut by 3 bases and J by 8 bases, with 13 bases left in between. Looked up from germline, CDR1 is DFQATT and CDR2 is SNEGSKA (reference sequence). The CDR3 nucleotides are TGCAGTGCTAGGGAGGAGCCAAGGGGCTACACCTTC. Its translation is CSAREEPRGYTF.

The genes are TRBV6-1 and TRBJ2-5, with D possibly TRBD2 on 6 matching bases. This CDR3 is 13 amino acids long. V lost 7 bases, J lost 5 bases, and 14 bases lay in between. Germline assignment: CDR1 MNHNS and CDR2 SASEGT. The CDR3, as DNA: TGTGCCAGCAACCCGGGGGTTGGGGAGACCCAGTACTTC. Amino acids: CASNPGVGETQYF.

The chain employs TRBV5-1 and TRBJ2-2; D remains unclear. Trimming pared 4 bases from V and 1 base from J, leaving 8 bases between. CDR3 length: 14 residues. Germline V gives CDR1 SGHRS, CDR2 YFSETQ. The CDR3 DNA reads TGCGCCAGCAGCCCACAGATGAACACCGGGGAGCTGTTTTTT. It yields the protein CASSPQMNTGELFF.

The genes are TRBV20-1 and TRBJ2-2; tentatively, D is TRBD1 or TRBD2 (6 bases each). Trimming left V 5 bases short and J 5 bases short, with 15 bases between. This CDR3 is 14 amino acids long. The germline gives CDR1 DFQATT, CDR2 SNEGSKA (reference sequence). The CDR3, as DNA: TGCAGTGCTTTAGGGGGGTCAAATACCGGGGAGCTGTTTTTT. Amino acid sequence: CSALGGSNTGELFF.

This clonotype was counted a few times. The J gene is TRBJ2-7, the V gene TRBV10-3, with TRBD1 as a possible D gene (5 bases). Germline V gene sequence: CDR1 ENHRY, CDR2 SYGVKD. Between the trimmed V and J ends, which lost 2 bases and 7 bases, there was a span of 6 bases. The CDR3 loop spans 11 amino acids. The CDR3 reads CAISEKGEQYF. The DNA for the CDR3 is TGTGCCATCAGTGAGAAGGGGGAGCAGTACTTC.

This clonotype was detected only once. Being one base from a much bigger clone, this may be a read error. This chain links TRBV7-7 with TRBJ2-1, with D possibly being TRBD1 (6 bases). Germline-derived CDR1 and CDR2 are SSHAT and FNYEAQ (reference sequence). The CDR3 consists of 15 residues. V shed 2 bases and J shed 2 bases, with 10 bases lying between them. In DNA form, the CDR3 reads TGTGCCAGCAGCTTATTGGGGGCCGCCTACAATGAGCAGTTCTTC. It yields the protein CASSLLGAAYNEQFF.

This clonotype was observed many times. The CDR3 loop is CASSPTGREGYNEQFF. CDR3 DNA sequence: TGCGCCAGCAGCCCGACAGGGAGGGAGGGATACAATGAGCAGTTCTTC. This chain links TRBV5-1 with TRBJ2-1; the D gene could be TRBD1 or TRBD2 (7 bases each). The CDR3 is made up of 16 amino acids. Trimming took off 4 bases at V and 4 bases at J, with 18 bases between the two ends. From germline, CDR1 is SGHRS and CDR2 YFSETQ.

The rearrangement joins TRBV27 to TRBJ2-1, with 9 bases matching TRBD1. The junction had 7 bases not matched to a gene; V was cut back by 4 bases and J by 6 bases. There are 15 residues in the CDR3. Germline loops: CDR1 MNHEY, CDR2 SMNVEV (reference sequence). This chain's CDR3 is CASSSPSTGGNEQFF. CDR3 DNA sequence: TGTGCCAGCAGTTCCCCTTCGACAGGGGGCAATGAGCAGTTCTTC.

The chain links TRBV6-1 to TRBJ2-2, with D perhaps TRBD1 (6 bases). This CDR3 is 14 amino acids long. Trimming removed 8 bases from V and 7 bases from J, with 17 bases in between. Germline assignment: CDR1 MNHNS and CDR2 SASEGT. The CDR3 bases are TGTGCCAGCTCCACGAGGGGGACGGGCGGGGAGCTGTTTTTT. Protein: CASSTRGTGGELFF.

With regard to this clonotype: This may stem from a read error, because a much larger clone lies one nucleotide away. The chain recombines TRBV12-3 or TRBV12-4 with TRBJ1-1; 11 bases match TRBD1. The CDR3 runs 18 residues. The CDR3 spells CAISLAGRGTGGLTEAFF. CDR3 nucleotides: TGTGCCATCAGTTTAGCGGGGAGGGGGACAGGGGGATTGACTGAAGCTTTCTTT.

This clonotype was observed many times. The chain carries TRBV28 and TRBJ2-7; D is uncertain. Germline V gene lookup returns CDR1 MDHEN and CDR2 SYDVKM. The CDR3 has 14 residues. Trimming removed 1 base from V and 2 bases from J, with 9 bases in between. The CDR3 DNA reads TGTGCCAGCAGTTTATCCGGTAAACCCTACGAGCAGTACGTC. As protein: CASSLSGKPYEQYV.

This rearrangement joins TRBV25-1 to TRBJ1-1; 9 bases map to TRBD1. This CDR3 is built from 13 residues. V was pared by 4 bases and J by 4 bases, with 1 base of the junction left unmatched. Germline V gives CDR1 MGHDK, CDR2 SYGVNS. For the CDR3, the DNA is TGTGCCAGCAGTGGACAGGGGGTCACTGAAGCTTTCTTT. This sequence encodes CASSGQGVTEAFF.

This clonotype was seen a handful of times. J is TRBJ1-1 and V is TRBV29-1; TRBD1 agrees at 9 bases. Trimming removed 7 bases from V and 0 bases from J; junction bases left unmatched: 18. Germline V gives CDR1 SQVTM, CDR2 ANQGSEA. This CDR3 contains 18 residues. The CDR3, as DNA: TGCAGCGCTATTAGACTGGGGACAGGGTCGTCAATGAACACTGAAGCTTTCTTT. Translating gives CSAIRLGTGSSMNTEAFF. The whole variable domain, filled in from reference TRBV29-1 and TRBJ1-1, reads SAVISQKPSRDICQRGTSLTIQCQVDSQVTMMFWYRQQPGQSLTLIATANQGSEATYESGFVIDKFPISRPNLTFSTLTVSNMSPEDSSIYLCSAIRLGTGSSMNTEAFFGQGTRLTVV.

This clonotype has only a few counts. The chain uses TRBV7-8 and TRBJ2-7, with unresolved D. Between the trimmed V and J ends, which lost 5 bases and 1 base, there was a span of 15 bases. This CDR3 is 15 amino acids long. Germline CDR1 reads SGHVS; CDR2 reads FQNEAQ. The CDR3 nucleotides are TGTGCCAGCAGCCCCCAACGGACCGGATCCTACGAGCAGTACTTC. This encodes CASSPQRTGSYEQYF.

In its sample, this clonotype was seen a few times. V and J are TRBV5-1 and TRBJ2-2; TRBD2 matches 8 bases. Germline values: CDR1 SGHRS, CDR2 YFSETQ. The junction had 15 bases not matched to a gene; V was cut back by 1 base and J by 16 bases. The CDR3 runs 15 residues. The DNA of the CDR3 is TGCGCCAGCAGCTTGACGGTAGCGGGGCCCTTTGATTGGTTTTTT. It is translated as CASSLTVAGPFDWFF.

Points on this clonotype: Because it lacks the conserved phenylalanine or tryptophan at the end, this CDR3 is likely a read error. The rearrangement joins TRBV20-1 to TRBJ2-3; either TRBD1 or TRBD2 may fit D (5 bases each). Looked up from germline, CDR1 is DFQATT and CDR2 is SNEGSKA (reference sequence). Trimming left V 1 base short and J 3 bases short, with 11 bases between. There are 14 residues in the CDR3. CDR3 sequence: CSARGTGGTDTQYL. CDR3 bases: TGCAGTGCTAGAGGTACAGGAGGAACAGATACGCAGTATCTT.

CDR3 loop: CASSLAAGEGAQYF. Here the CDR3 DNA reads TGCGCCAGCAGCTTGGCGGCAGGGGAAGGTGCGCAGTATTTT. The J gene is TRBJ2-3, the V gene TRBV5-1; perhaps TRBD1 as D (6 bases). There are 14 residues in the CDR3. V lost 0 bases and J 10 bases, leaving 15 bases between the germline ends. Germline CDR1 SGHRS, CDR2 YFSETQ.

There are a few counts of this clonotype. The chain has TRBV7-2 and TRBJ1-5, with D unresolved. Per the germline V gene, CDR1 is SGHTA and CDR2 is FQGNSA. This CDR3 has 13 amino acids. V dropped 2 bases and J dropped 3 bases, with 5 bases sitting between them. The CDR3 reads CASSLYDNQPQHF. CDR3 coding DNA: TGTGCCAGCAGCTTATATGACAATCAGCCCCAGCATTTT.

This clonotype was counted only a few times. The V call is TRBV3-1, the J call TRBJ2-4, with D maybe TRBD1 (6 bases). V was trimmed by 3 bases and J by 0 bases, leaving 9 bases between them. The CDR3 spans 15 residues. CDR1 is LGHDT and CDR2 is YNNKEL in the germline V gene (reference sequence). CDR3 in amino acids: CASSQDSLAKNIQYF. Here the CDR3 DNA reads TGTGCCAGCAGCCAGGACAGTTTAGCCAAAAACATTCAGTACTTC.

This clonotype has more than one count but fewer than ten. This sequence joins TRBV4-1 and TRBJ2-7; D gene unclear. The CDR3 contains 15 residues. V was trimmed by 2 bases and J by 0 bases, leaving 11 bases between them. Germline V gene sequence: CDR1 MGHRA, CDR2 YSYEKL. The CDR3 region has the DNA TGCGCCAGCAGCCAATTCTCCAGCGTCTCCTACGAGCAGTACTTC. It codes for CASSQFSSVSYEQYF.

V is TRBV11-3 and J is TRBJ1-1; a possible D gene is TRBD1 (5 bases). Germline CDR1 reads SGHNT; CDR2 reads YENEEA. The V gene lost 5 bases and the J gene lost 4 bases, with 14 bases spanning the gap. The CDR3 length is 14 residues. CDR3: CASSPRVGGTEAFF. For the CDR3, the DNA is TGTGCCAGCAGCCCCAGGGTGGGTGGCACTGAAGCTTTCTTT.

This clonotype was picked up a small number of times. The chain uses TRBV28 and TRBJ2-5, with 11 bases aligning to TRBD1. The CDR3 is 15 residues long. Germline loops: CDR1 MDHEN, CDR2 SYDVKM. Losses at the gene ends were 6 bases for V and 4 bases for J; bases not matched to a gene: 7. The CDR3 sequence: CASRAGTGGRETQYF. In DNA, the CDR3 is TGTGCCAGCAGAGCAGGGACAGGGGGGCGAGAGACCCAGTACTTC.